This is a list of T cell receptor beta chains from one sample in a study of T cell responses to AZD1222 COVID-19 vaccine. The repertoire was sequenced with immunoSEQ multiplex PCR; TCRdb's copy has only in-frame clones and lacks some. The sample has 95,000 to 100,000 clones, around 84% seen once. This material consisted of peripheral blood, taken 28 days after the second AZD1222 dose. These receptor sequences come from an adult who received the AZD1222 COVID-19 vaccine. Each CDR3 is given with its conserved first and last residue. The D gene is left open where the match is weak. Size values are once, few and many counts, or a class for expanded clones, and some rows have none.

V: TRBV20-1
size: few
J: TRBJ1-2
D: .
DNA: TGCAGTGCTATCGGCAGGGCTGGCTACACCTTC
CDR3: CSAIGRAGYTF

V: TRBV11-3
size: .
J: TRBJ2-3
D: .
DNA: TGTGCCAGCAGCTTAGGGGGACCCCCCCGCACAGATACGCAGTATTTT
CDR3: CASSLGGPPRTDTQYF

V: TRBV5-1
size: .
J: TRBJ2-7
D: .
DNA: TGCGCCAGCAGCTTGTCGGTCGACCCCACCTACGAGCAGTACTTC
CDR3: CASSLSVDPTYEQYF

V: TRBV5-5
size: .
J: TRBJ2-7
D: TRBD2
DNA: TGTGCCAGCAGCAAAGGACTAGCGGAAATGCCTACCTACGAGCAGTACTTC
CDR3: CASSKGLAEMPTYEQYF

V: TRBV19
size: .
J: TRBJ1-4
D: .
DNA: TGTGCCAGTACCCTGTCGGGGAGAGCAACTAATGAAAAACTGTTTTTT
CDR3: CASTLSGRATNEKLFF

V: TRBV6-5
size: .
J: TRBJ1-1
D: .
DNA: TGTGCCAGCAGTTTTGCAGTCATGAACACTGAAGCTTTCTTT
CDR3: CASSFAVMNTEAFF

V: TRBV19
size: .
J: TRBJ1-6
D: TRBD1
DNA: TGTGCCAGTAGTACCGACAGGGGTTCACCCCTCCACTTT
CDR3: CASSTDRGSPLHF

V: TRBV7-3
size: .
J: TRBJ2-3
D: TRBD1
DNA: TGTGCCAGCAGCCCAGACAGGGTCCGGGCGGGAGATACGCAGTATTTT
CDR3: CASSPDRVRAGDTQYF

V: TRBV5-1
size: .
J: TRBJ1-1
D: .
DNA: TGCGCCAGCAGCTTATTTCCAGAGGTAGCTTTCTTT
CDR3: CASSLFPEVAFF

V: TRBV7-9
size: .
J: TRBJ2-6
D: .
DNA: TGTGCCAGCAGGGGCAGGGGTAGTCTCTCTGGGGCCAACGTCCTGACTTTC
CDR3: CASRGRGSLSGANVLTF

V: TRBV5-1
size: .
J: TRBJ2-1
D: TRBD1
DNA: TGCGCCAGCAGCTCGGAGACAGGGAGAATGAGTGAGCAGTTCTTC
CDR3: CASSSETGRMSEQFF

V: TRBV5-1
size: .
J: TRBJ2-7
D: .
DNA: TGCGCCAGCAGCTTCGACTCACACCGGGCGGCGGAGCAGTACTTC
CDR3: CASSFDSHRAAEQYF

V: TRBV5-1
size: .
J: TRBJ1-1
D: TRBD1
DNA: TGCGCCAGCAGCTTGGCGGGACAGGTTCTCCTTAGGGGCACTGAAGCTTTCTTT
CDR3: CASSLAGQVLLRGTEAFF

V: TRBV6-5
size: .
J: TRBJ2-5
D: .
DNA: TGTGCCAGCAGGGGTAGCGGAGAAGAGACCCAGTACTTC
CDR3: CASRGSGEETQYF

V: TRBV29-1
size: .
J: TRBJ2-7
D: TRBD1
DNA: TGCAGCGTTGGGGCCGGGACAGGGGCCTACGAGCAGTACTTC
CDR3: CSVGAGTGAYEQYF

V: TRBV7-9
size: few
J: TRBJ1-1
D: .
DNA: TGTGCCAGCAGCCCCCAGGGCGGCACTGAAGCTTTCTTT
CDR3: CASSPQGGTEAFF

V: TRBV6-1
size: .
J: TRBJ1-6
D: TRBD1
DNA: TGTGCCAGCAGTGATGGGTCAGGGGGAAATTCACCCCTCCACTTT
CDR3: CASSDGSGGNSPLHF

V: TRBV5-5
size: .
J: TRBJ1-4
D: TRBD1
DNA: TGTGCCAGCGGGTTGGGGACAGGGGATGAAAAACTGTTTTTT
CDR3: CASGLGTGDEKLFF

V: TRBV5-1
size: .
J: TRBJ2-7
D: TRBD2
DNA: TGCGCCAGCAGCGGATCGGGACTAGCGGCCGAGCAGTACTTC
CDR3: CASSGSGLAAEQYF

V: TRBV28
size: .
J: TRBJ2-7
D: TRBD2
DNA: TGTGCCAGCAGGCTAGCGGGAGCCTTTAACGAGCAGTACTTC
CDR3: CASRLAGAFNEQYF

V: TRBV19
size: .
J: TRBJ2-7
D: TRBD2
DNA: TGTGCCAGTAGTATAGGATTAGCGGGCGAGCAGTACTTC
CDR3: CASSIGLAGEQYF

V: TRBV9
size: .
J: TRBJ2-6
D: .
DNA: TGTGCCAGCAGCGTAGGTGACGGCAGGTCTGGGGCCAACGTCCTGACTTTC
CDR3: CASSVGDGRSGANVLTF

V: TRBV7-3
size: .
J: TRBJ1-2
D: TRBD1
DNA: TGTGCCAGCAGCCCCGGGACAGAAGGGAGTGGCTACACCTTC
CDR3: CASSPGTEGSGYTF

V: TRBV24-1
size: .
J: TRBJ2-1
D: .
DNA: TGTGCCACCAGTGCCACAGGGTACAATGAGCAGTTCTTC
CDR3: CATSATGYNEQFF